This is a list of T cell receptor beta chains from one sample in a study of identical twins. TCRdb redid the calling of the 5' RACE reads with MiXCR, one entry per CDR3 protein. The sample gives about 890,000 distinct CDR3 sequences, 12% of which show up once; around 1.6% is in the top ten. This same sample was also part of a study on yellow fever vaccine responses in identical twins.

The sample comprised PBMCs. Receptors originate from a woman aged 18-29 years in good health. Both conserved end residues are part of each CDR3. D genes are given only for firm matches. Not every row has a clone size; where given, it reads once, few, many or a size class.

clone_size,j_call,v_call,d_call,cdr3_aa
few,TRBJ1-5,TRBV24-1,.,CATTGTSGRGNQPQHF
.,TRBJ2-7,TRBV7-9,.,CASSPPTGLYEQYF
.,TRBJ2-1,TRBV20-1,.,CSASRGSEQFF
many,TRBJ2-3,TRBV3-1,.,CASNLQNGGTQYF
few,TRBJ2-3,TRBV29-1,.,CSADAPPDTQYF
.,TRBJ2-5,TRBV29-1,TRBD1,CSVGDRGDQETQYF
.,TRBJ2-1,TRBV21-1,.,CASSKGIRDRGHNEQFF
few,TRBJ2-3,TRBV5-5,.,CATSARVTDTQYF
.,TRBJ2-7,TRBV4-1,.,CASSQGSGAGYEQYF
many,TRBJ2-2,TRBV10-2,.,CASMKTENTGELFF
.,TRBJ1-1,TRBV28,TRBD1,CASSRRTGGPVF
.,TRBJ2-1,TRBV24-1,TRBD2,CATSSRHPSGRASGEQFF
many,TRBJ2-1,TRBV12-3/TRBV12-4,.,CASKVSGTLANEQFF
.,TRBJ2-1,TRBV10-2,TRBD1,CASRDRGYEQFF
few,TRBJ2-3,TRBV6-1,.,CASSEGYYPDTQYF
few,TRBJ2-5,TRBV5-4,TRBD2,CASSLGLRAGGPGNQETQYF
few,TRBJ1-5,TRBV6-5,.,CASSPSMGDQPQHF
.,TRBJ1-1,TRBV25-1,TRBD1,CASSEYHRGSTEAFF
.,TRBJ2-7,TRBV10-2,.,CASLTRDEQYF
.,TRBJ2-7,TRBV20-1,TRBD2,CSARDQTSGSYEQYF
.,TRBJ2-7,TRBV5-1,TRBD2,CASSLGPTSGGDEQYF
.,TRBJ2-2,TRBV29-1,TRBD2,CSVGTKHTGELFF
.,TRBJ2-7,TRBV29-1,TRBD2,CSGVDGTSGYEQYF
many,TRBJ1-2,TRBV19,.,CASTTASWADYGYTF
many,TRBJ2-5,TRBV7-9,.,CASSLAGWGQETQYF
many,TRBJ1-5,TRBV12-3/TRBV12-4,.,CASSLSQPQHF
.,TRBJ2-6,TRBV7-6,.,CASSLDVTGANVLTF
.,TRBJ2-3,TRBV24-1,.,CATSDLQGQSTDTQYF
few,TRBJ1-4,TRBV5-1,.,CASSPDSTNEKLFF
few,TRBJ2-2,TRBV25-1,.,CASSDGGGELFF
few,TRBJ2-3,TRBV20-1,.,CSTTPAREFDTQYF
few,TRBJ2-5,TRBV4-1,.,CASSQVYSRIQETQYF
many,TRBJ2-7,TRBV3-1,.,CASSLGRRYEQYF
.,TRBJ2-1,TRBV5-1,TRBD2,CASSLVPSGGRYNEQFF
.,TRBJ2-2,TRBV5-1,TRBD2,CASKWRERNTGELFF
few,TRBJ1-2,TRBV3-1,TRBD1,CASKLDRGNYGYTF
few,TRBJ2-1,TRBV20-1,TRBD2,CSADAQERGGEYEQFF
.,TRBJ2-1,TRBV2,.,CASSEMDNEQFF
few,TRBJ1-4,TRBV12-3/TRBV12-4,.,CASSPGGANEKLFF
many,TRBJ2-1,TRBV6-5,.,CASSLGYLSEQFF
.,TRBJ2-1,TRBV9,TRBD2,CASSVAWGASGRAIHNEQFF
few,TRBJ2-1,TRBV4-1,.,CASSQRAGYGYNEQFF
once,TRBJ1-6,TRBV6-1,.,CASSEGGSLSNSPLHF
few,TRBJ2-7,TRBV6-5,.,CASSYSFLASEQYF
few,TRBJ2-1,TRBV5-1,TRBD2,CASSPVGGGGVYEQFF
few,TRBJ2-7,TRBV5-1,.,CASSLVSSPPLGELWVYEQYF
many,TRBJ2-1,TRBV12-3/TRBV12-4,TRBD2,CASSPWASGSSSEQFF
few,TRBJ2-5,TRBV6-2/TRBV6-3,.,CASLAVPQETQYF
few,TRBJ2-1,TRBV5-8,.,CASSLATPPSEQFF
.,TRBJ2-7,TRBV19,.,CASSVGLLSGEQYF
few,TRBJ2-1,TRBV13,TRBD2,CAISGGASEQFF
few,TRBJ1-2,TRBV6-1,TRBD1,CATLDRVVNYGYTF
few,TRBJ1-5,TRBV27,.,CASSLSRAYQPQHF